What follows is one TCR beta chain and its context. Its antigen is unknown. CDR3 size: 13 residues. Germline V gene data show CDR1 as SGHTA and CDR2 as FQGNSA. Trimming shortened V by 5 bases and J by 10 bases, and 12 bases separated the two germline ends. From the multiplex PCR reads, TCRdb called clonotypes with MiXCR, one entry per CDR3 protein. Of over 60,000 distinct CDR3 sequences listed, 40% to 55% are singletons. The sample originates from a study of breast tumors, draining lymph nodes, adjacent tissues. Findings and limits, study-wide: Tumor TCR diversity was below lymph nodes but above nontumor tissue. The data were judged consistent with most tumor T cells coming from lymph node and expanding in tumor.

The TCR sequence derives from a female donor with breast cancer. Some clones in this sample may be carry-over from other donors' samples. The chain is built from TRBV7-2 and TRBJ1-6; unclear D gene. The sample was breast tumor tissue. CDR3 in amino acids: CASSGSQNSPLHF. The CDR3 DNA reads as TGTGCCAGCAGCGGGAGTCAGAACTCACCCCTCCACTTT.